The present TCR beta chain was sequenced within a study (dated by TCRdb to the early 2020s). Broad study findings and their caveats: According to the authors, more investigation is needed, including longitudinal sampling and evaluation of a control group.

PBMCs were separated from peripheral blood, and TCR beta sequencing was performed on genomic DNA obtained from unsorted PBMCs. Regarding this clone: Its recognized antigen is unknown. Base quality data are lacking; no much larger clone is found one base away.

TCR beta chain repertoires were profiled by survey-level sequencing on the immunoSEQ platform. Turning to the authors' computational methods: Repertoire diversity was quantified by the inverse Simpson index, and CDR3 amino acid length spectratypes and V-J pairing frequencies were compared. Clonotypes specific to SARS-CoV-2, CMV, influenza A and EBV were annotated by matching TCR beta CDR3 sequences against VDJdb. TCRdb retrieved this table from immuneACCESS and kept in-frame rearrangements only. Not all clones are present; in checked studies, unresolved V genes account for under half, and no reason is known for the remainder. That table is the source of V, J and clone size, and D and trimming were worked out from the DNA. The sample yields some 70,000 clones; around 93% were counted once. Together, the top ten hold 4% to 5% of the sample. From the cysteine up to the phenylalanine, the CDR3 has a length of 12 residues. Only the CDR3 DNA stays, 36 bases, in frame from base 1. The junction shows trimming of 2 bases on V and 4 bases on J, plus 5 bases between the germline ends. CDR1 and CDR2 (KGHSH, LQKENI) derive from the germline V gene.

Recombination linked TRBV18 to TRBJ1-2, with the D gene not confidently named. The TCR comes from a man aged 40-50 years with rheumatoid arthritis. Sequenced: PBMCs. The nucleotides read TGTGCCAGCTCACCATGGAGCTATGGCTACACCTTC. Translated, it gives CASSPWSYGYTF.